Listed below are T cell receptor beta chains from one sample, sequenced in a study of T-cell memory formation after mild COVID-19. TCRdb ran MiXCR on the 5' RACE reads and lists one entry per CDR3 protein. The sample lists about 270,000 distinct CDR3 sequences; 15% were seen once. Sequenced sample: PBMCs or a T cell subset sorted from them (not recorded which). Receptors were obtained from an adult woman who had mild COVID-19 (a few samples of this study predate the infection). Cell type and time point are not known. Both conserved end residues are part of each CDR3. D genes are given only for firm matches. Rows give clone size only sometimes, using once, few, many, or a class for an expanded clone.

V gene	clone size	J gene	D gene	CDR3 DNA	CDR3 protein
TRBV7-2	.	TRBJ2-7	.	TGTGCCAGCAGCTTAGCTTCGGGATCCTTCTACGAGCAGTACTTC	CASSLASGSFYEQYF
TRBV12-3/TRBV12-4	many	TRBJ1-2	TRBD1	TGTGCCAGCAGTTTACAGGGGGCTAACTATGGCTACACCTTC	CASSLQGANYGYTF
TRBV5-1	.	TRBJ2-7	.	TGCGCCAGCAGCGGAACTCAGGGTCGGGAGCAGTACTTC	CASSGTQGREQYF
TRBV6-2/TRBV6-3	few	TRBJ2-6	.	TGTGCCAGCAGTTCAAATAGGGTGCGGAGCGCTGGGGCCAACGTCCTGACTTTC	CASSSNRVRSAGANVLTF
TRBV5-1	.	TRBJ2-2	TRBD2	TGCGCCAGCAGCTTGGGCCGCGGGAGGGCAAACACCGGGGAGCTGTTTTTT	CASSLGRGRANTGELFF
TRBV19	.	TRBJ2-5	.	TGTGCCAGTAGTAGAGAACTAGCTCCGAGTTGGTCCCAGTACTTC	CASSRELAPSWSQYF
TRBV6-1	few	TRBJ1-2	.	TGTGCCAGCAGTGAAGTAGGACAGTTCTATGGCTACACCTTC	CASSEVGQFYGYTF
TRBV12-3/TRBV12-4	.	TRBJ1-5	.	TGTGCCAGCAGTTTAGCCGCAGCCGATAGCAATCAGCCCCAGCATTTT	CASSLAAADSNQPQHF
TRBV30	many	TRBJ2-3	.	TGTGCCTCCACGGCCAGGGTCGCAAGGGAGGTTGCAGATACGCAGTATTTT	CASTARVAREVADTQYF
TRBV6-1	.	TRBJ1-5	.	TGTGCCAGCAGTGAATCTAGGGGAACCAATCAGCCCCAGCATTTT	CASSESRGTNQPQHF
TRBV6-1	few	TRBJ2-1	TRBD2	TGTGCCAGCCAAAGATCCGGGGGGGCCTCCTTTGATGAGCAGTTCTTC	CASQRSGGASFDEQFF
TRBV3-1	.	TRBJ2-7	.	TGTGCCAGCAGCCAACAGTACAGTTCCTACGAGCAGTACTTC	CASSQQYSSYEQYF
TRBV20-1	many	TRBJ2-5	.	TGCAGTGCTAGAGATTCGTCCACAGCCGGCGAGACCCAGTACTTC	CSARDSSTAGETQYF
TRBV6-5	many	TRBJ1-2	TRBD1	TGTGCCAGCAGGGGCAGGACAGGGTATGGCTACACCTTC	CASRGRTGYGYTF
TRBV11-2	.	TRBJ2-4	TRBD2	TGTGCCAGCAGCCCGCACGGGGGGGGCCTAAACATTCAGTACTTC	CASSPHGGGLNIQYF
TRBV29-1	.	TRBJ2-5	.	TGCAGCGTTGATGTCGGAGGGAGCCAAGAGACCCAGTACTTC	CSVDVGGSQETQYF
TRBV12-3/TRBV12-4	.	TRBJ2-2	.	TGTGCCACCCGTTCCGCAGGGGAGCTGTTTTTT	CATRSAGELFF
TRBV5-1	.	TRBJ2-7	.	TGCGCCAGCAGCTTGGACGGGACGGGTAGATCGAGGTCCTACGAGCAGTACTTC	CASSLDGTGRSRSYEQYF
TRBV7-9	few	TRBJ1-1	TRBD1	TGTGCCAGCAGCATGGGACAGGGGAACACTGAAGCTTTCTTT	CASSMGQGNTEAFF
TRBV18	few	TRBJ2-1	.	TGTGCCAGCTCACCATACGACAGTTACTACAATGAGCAGTTCTTC	CASSPYDSYYNEQFF
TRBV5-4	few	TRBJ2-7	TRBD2	TGTGCCAGCAGCCAACTAAGCGGGAGTTTCCCCTACGAGCAGTACTTC	CASSQLSGSFPYEQYF
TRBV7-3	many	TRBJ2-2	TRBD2	TGTGCCAGCAGCACCGGACTAGCGGGAGGCACCGGGGAGCTGTTTTTT	CASSTGLAGGTGELFF
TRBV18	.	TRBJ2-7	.	TGTGCCAGCTCACCACTACAACGAGCTGGCTCCTACGAGCAGTACTTC	CASSPLQRAGSYEQYF
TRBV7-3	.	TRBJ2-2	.	TGTGCCAGCAGCTCAACCCCAGGGAGCACCGGGGAGCTGTTTTTT	CASSSTPGSTGELFF
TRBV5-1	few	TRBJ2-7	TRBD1	TGCGCCAGCAGCCCCTGGACAGGGAGGATTGTTTTGGAGCAGTACTTC	CASSPWTGRIVLEQYF
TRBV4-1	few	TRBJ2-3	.	TGCGCCAGCAGCCCCTCTCCGTTGGATACGCAGTATTTT	CASSPSPLDTQYF
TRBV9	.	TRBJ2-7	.	TGTGCCACAAGGATCCTGGGAACTCCTGCCTACGAGCAGTACTTC	CATRILGTPAYEQYF
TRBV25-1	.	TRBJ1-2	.	TGTGCCAGCAGTGTCCCAGGCGGGGGTGGCTACACCTTC	CASSVPGGGGYTF
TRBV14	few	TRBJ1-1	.	TGTGCCAGCAGCCAAGGTCAGGGAGCTTTCTTT	CASSQGQGAFF
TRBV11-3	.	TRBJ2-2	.	TGTGCCAGCAGCTTAGATCTGGGATCCACCGGGGAGCTGTTTTTT	CASSLDLGSTGELFF
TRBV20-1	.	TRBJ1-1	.	TGCAGTGCTAGAAAAAGGAGAGGAGGTTCGGGGGAGGGTGAGAGAAACACTGAAGCTTTCTTT	CSARKRRGGSGEGERNTEAFF
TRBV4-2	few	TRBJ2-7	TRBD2	TGTGCCAGCAGCCAAGGCTCTAGCGGGGGCTACGAGCAGTACTTC	CASSQGSSGGYEQYF
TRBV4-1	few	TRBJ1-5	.	TGCGCCAGCAGCCAAGACGAGAGCTGGCCCCAGCATTTT	CASSQDESWPQHF
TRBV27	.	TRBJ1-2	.	TGTGCCAGCAGTTTATTCGGACGGGGGGGGCTAATGTACTATGGCTACACCTTC	CASSLFGRGGLMYYGYTF
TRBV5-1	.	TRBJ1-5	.	TGCGCCAGCAGCCCCGTAGGTGGGGGTCAGCCCCAGCATTTT	CASSPVGGGQPQHF
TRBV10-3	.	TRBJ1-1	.	TGTGCCATCAGTGAGTCTCGGGACACGAACACTGAAGCTTTCTTT	CAISESRDTNTEAFF
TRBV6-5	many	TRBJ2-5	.	TGTGCCAGCAGTTTCAGACAGGCGTACAGAGAGACCCAGTACTTC	CASSFRQAYRETQYF
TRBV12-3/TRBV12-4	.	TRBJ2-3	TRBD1	TGTGCCAGCAGCCCCTTTGAGGGGGCGATGACAGATACGCAGTATTTT	CASSPFEGAMTDTQYF
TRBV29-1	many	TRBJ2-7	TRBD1	TGCAGCGTCAGCCGGGACAGGGGCTACGAGCAGTACTTC	CSVSRDRGYEQYF
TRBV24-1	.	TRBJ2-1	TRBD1	TGTGCCACCAGTGATCCGGGACAGGGGACGGTGATGAATGAGCAGTTCTTC	CATSDPGQGTVMNEQFF
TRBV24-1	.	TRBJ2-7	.	TGTGCCACCAGTGATTCCGGCTACTACGAGCAGTACTTC	CATSDSGYYEQYF
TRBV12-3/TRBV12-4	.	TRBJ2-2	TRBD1	TGTGCCAGCAGTTTTGTGACAGGGGACACCGGGGAGCTGTTTTTT	CASSFVTGDTGELFF
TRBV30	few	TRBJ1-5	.	TGTGCCTGGAGTGTACTGGCAGGTAATCAGCACCAGCATTTT	CAWSVLAGNQHQHF
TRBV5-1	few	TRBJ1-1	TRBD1	TGCGCCAGCAGTCTAAGCACAGGGGCGAACACTGAAGCTTTCTTT	CASSLSTGANTEAFF
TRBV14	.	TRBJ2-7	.	TGTGCCAGCAGCCAAGAATATAGGGGCGAGCAGTACTTC	CASSQEYRGEQYF
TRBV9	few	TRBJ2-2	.	TGTGCCAGCAGCGTAGGAGTCACCGGGGAGCTGTTTTTT	CASSVGVTGELFF
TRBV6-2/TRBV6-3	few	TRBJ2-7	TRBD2	TGTGCCAGCAGCACCCGGGGACTAGCGGGAGTCGAGCAGTACTTC	CASSTRGLAGVEQYF
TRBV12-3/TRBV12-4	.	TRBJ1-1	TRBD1	TGTGCCAGCAGTGGCGGCAGGGGGATCAACACTGAAGCTTTCTTT	CASSGGRGINTEAFF
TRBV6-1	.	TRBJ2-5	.	TGTGCCAGCAGTGAAGGGGGGGCGGTCCAAGAGACCCAGTACTTC	CASSEGGAVQETQYF
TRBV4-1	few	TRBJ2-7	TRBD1	TGCGCCAGCAGCCCGACAGGGGCTAGCTCCTACGAGCAGTACTTC	CASSPTGASSYEQYF
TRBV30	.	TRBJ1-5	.	TGTGCCTGGTCCCGGGAGGGAAATCAGCCCCAGCATTTT	CAWSREGNQPQHF
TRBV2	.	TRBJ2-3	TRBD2	TGTGCCAGCAGTAGACTAGCAAATCAGCGCACAGATACGCAGTATTTT	CASSRLANQRTDTQYF
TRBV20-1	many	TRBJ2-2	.	TGCAGTGCTAGAGTTACGGTCAGCGGGGAGCTGTTTTTT	CSARVTVSGELFF
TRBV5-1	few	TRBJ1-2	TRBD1	TGCGCCAGCAGCCAAGACCCCGGGACAGCCTATGGCTACACCTTC	CASSQDPGTAYGYTF